This TCR beta chain was sequenced for a study of blood T cell repertoires in COVID-19. Study details: There were acute and convalescent COVID-19 samples, and they came from the United States, Italy and Spain.

Per the study methods: Estimation of nucleated cell counts was performed using reference gene primer amplification. Measured with immunoSEQ multiplex PCR; TCRdb has only the in-frame clones, and not every one. V, J and clone size reflect that table, while D and trimming were determined from the DNA. The table has 110,000 to 150,000 clones, more than 60% seen once. This CDR3 comprises 16 residues. Unmatched junction bases numbered 8, after V lost 4 bases and J lost 5 bases. Germline assignment: CDR1 MNHNS and CDR2 SASEGT. Input material: peripheral blood. The sequence derives from a woman between 55 and 75 years old with acute or convalescent COVID-19. The chain combines TRBV6-1 with TRBJ2-5, with 12 bases lining up with TRBD2. CDR3 region: CASSATSGSLWETQYF. CDR3 nucleotide sequence: TGTGCCAGCAGTGCGACTAGCGGGAGCCTTTGGGAGACCCAGTACTTC.